This paragraph covers one TCR beta chain sequence. The sample is drawn from a study of shared clonotypes between healthy human individuals. TCRdb keeps only in-frame clones here, not all; method: immunoSEQ multiplex PCR. The table shows roughly 2 million clones, with approximately 96% occurring only once. The CDR3 length is 15 residues. The ends were cut back, 1 base at V and 2 bases at J, with 10 bases in the middle. From germline, CDR1 is SEHNR and CDR2 FQNEAQ (reference sequence). The clonotype was recovered from a man aged 18-30 years in good health. Sequencing was done on a sample of naive CD4+ T cells sorted from blood. Subset of the sample: CD45RA+ positively selected. The chain uses TRBV7-9 and TRBJ2-3; no clear D. DNA of the CDR3: TGTGCCAGCAGCTTAGTAGGTGGGAACACAGATACGCAGTATTTT. Protein sequence: CASSLVGGNTDTQYF. The whole variable domain, remainder taken from reference TRBV7-9 and TRBJ2-3, is DTGVSQNPRHKITKRGQNVTFRCDPISEHNRLYWYRQTLGQGPEFLTYFQNEAQLEKSRLLSDRFSAERPKGSFSTLEIQRTEQGDSAMYLCASSLVGGNTDTQYFGPGTRLTVL.